Below are 19 T cell receptor beta chains sequenced from a single sample in a study of beta chain features in type 1 diabetes. Every isolated RNA sample was fully reverse transcribed, so sequencing captured expressed TCRB transcripts. The repertoire was sequenced with immunoSEQ multiplex PCR; TCRdb's copy has only in-frame clones and lacks some. Here the sample spans around 300,000 clones, about 14% being singletons. The sample consisted of central memory CD4+ T cells from blood. Receptors originate from a man aged 25-40 years in good health.

This clone was picked up a small number of times. The J gene is TRBJ1-4, the V gene TRBV15, with a tentative D call TRBD1 (6 bases). Germline loops: CDR1 LNHNV, CDR2 YYDKDF (reference sequence). With 5 bases removed from V and 5 bases from J, the gap between germline ends came to 15 bases. The CDR3 sequence is 15 residues long. CDR3 sequence (DNA): TGTGCCACCAGCCCCGAGGGGGGAGAGAATGAAAAACTGTTTTTT. This encodes CATSPEGGENEKLFF.

The V call is TRBV5-4, the J call TRBJ2-3; D possibly corresponds to TRBD2 (6 bases). Trimming cost V 1 base and J 1 base, with 10 bases left between them. The CDR3 has 15 residues. Germline lookup yields CDR1 SGHNT and CDR2 YYREEE (reference sequence). The chain's CDR3 is CASSLRRGGTDTQYF. CDR3 in DNA: TGTGCCAGCAGCTTGCGGCGGGGCGGCACAGATACGCAGTATTTT.

The rearrangement links TRBV4-3 to TRBJ2-1; TRBD2 might be the D (6 bases). The length of the CDR3 is 14 residues. V lost 1 base and J lost 8, with 12 bases in between. The germline V gene has CDR1 LGHNA and CDR2 YSLEER. CDR3 amino acids: CASSQASGRYEQFF. CDR3 nucleotide sequence: TGCGCCAGCAGCCAAGCATCAGGGAGGTATGAGCAGTTCTTC.

V and J are TRBV5-3 and TRBJ2-7, with TRBD2 matching 11 bases. TRBV5-3 is assigned to the ORF class and has an uncertain function. This CDR3 is built from 14 residues. Trimming at V came to 8 bases and at J to 4 bases, leaving 8 bases not matched to a gene. This CDR3 reads CASRPSGRSYEQYV. The CDR3, as DNA: TGTGCCAGCAGACCTAGCGGGAGGTCGTACGAGCAGTACGTC.

The V call is TRBV7-9, the J call TRBJ2-3; TRBD1 aligns across 7 bases. The germline V gene encodes CDR1 SEHNR and CDR2 FQNEAQ (reference sequence). The CDR3 is 15 amino acids. The trim removed 0 bases at V and 2 bases at J, leaving 2 bases unmatched. CDR3 sequence reads: CASSLAGGFTDTQYF. As DNA, the CDR3 is TGTGCCAGCAGCTTAGCAGGGGGCTTCACAGATACGCAGTATTTT.

The rearrangement links TRBV19 to TRBJ1-5, with TRBD1 identical over 7 bases. The V segment lost 7 bases and the J segment 6 bases; nucleotides outside the gene matches: 9. CDR3 length equals 14 residues. CDR1 and CDR2 from the germline V gene are LNHDA and SQIVND (reference sequence). CDR3 protein: CASNATGAGQPQHF. DNA for the CDR3: TGTGCCAGTAATGCCACAGGGGCTGGTCAGCCCCAGCATTTT. The full variable domain, rest sourced from reference TRBV19 and TRBJ1-5, is DGGITQSPKYLFRKEGQNVTLSCEQNLNHDAMYWYRQDPGQGLRLIYYSQIVNDFQKGDIAEGYSVSREKKESFPLTVTSAQKNPTAFYLCASNATGAGQPQHFGDGTRLSIL.

The V call is TRBV5-1, the J call TRBJ2-5, with 7 bases matching TRBD2. The CDR3 consists of 15 residues. The junction had 4 bases not matched to a gene; V was cut back by 0 bases and J by 2 bases. The germline V gene has CDR1 SGHRS and CDR2 YFSETQ. DNA for the CDR3: TGCGCCAGCAGCTTGGTACGGGGGGTTCAAGAGACCCAGTACTTC. Its translation is CASSLVRGVQETQYF.

The V gene is TRBV19, the J gene TRBJ2-7; TRBD1 agrees at 8 bases. The CDR3 totals 13 residues. V gave up 5 bases and J gave up 3 bases; unmatched junction bases: 3. Germline lookup yields CDR1 LNHDA and CDR2 SQIVND (reference sequence). The chain's CDR3 is CASSRDRGYEQYF. CDR3 bases: TGTGCCAGTAGTCGTGACAGGGGCTACGAGCAGTACTTC.

This chain links TRBV4-3 with TRBJ2-7, with D perhaps TRBD1 (6 bases). The CDR3 runs to 19 residues. CDR1 and CDR2 from the germline V gene are LGHNA and YSLEER. V lost 3 bases to trimming and J lost 3 bases, with 27 bases between them. CDR3 sequence reads: CASSHRPPQGTNVLYEQYV. The CDR3 DNA is TGCGCCAGCAGCCACCGCCCCCCCCAGGGGACAAACGTCCTCTACGAGCAGTACGTC.

In this sample, this clone turned up many times. This rearrangement joins TRBV7-9 to TRBJ1-1; no reliable D call. Germline V gene lookup returns CDR1 SEHNR and CDR2 FQNEAQ (reference sequence). Trimming pared 1 base from V and 10 bases from J, leaving 13 bases between. The length of the CDR3 is 13 residues. The CDR3 region is CASSLGVAERAFF. CDR3 in DNA: TGTGCCAGCAGCTTAGGGGTCGCGGAACGAGCTTTCTTT.

The V call is TRBV7-2, the J call TRBJ1-2; D not resolved. Germline assignment: CDR1 SGHTA and CDR2 FQGNSA. The CDR3 spans 15 residues. The V end lost 5 bases, the J end lost 6 bases, and 19 bases lay between the germline ends. The CDR3 region has the DNA TGTGCCAGCAGCGCCCGTGGGCTTCCGGGTGATGGCTACACCTTC. Its protein product is CASSARGLPGDGYTF.

This chain connects TRBV28 to TRBJ2-5, with TRBD2 matching over 7 bases. The V segment lost 6 bases and the J segment 5 bases; nucleotides outside the gene matches: 15. This CDR3 spans 16 amino acids. CDR1 is MDHEN, CDR2 SYDVKM, per germline. CDR3 bases: TGTGCCAGCAGGACCCCCGGGGCGGGAGTTTTGGAGACCCAGTACTTC. This codes for CASRTPGAGVLETQYF.

V is TRBV7-8 and J is TRBJ2-2; D call uncertain. V gave up 5 bases and J gave up 1 base, with 14 bases separating them. Germline values: CDR1 SGHVS, CDR2 FQNEAQ. The CDR3 is made up of 16 amino acids. The CDR3 DNA reads as TGTGCCAGCAGCCCCCTCCGGGTCGTGAACACCGGGGAGCTGTTTTTT. Protein product: CASSPLRVVNTGELFF.

The sample holds a few counts of this clone. This chain links TRBV6-5 with TRBJ2-3; D is unclear. CDR1 is MNHEY, CDR2 SVGAGI, per germline. Trimming removed 4 bases from V and 9 bases from J, with 14 bases in between. The CDR3 loop spans 13 amino acids. The CDR3 region is CASSSDRSGTQYF. In nucleotides, the CDR3 is TGTGCCAGCAGTTCCGACCGCTCAGGAACGCAGTATTTT.

This clone was detected only a few times. The J gene is TRBJ1-5, the V gene TRBV28; D unresolved. Trimming stripped 5 bases from V and 0 bases from J, with 11 bases between. This CDR3 is 15 amino acids long. From germline, CDR1 is MDHEN and CDR2 SYDVKM. The CDR3 region is CASSDDGYSNQPQHF. The CDR3 region has the DNA TGTGCCAGCAGTGATGACGGATATAGCAATCAGCCCCAGCATTTT.

The chain uses TRBV7-2 and TRBJ2-3; no definite D call. Germline-derived CDR1 and CDR2 are SGHTA and FQGNSA. The CDR3 is 11 residues long. V lost 1 base and J 10 bases, leaving 6 bases between the germline ends. CDR3 sequence reads: CASSLELAQYF. CDR3 in DNA: TGTGCCAGCAGCTTAGAGTTAGCGCAGTATTTT.

This chain connects TRBV19 to TRBJ1-1; 8 nucleotides agree with TRBD1. The germline V gene has CDR1 LNHDA and CDR2 SQIVND (reference sequence). V was clipped by 3 bases and J by 1 base; unmatched bases: 13. This CDR3 has 18 residues. The CDR3, as DNA: TGTGCCAGTAGTATTCTTGTGGCAGGGGGCGCGGGGAACACTGAAGCTTTCTTT. Translated, it gives CASSILVAGGAGNTEAFF.

The V and J genes are TRBV2 and TRBJ2-1; 16 bases line up with TRBD2. Germline-derived CDR1 and CDR2 are SNHLY and FYNNEI. J gave up 6 bases and V 6 bases, and 8 bases lay outside the gene matches. CDR3 length: 17 amino acids. The DNA for the CDR3 is TGTGCCAGCAGGGCCGGGGGACTAGCGGGAGGGCCCAATGAGCAGTTCTTC. It translates to CASRAGGLAGGPNEQFF.

The sample holds a few counts of this clone. The gene calls are TRBV10-3 and TRBJ2-7, with 9 bases identical to TRBD1. The CDR3 extends over 13 amino acids. V lost 6 bases and J lost 6; bases outside the gene matches: 6. Per the germline V gene, CDR1 is ENHRY and CDR2 is SYGVKD. The CDR3, as DNA: TGTGCCATCAGGACAGGGGGTGGACGCGAGCAGTACTTC. Its protein is CAIRTGGGREQYF.